The clone carrying this TCR beta chain has more than one count but fewer than ten. Its target is unknown. This record belongs to a study of T-cell memory formation after mild COVID-19. Study-wide results and limits: Pre-infection memory carried some responding clones, suggesting that cross-reactive memory joined. Clones contracting day 15 to 85 were balanced CD4/CD8; later expanders leaned CD4+.

The V segment lost 6 bases and the J segment 5 bases; nucleotides outside the gene matches: 5. CDR3 length: 13 residues. Looked up from germline, CDR1 is LGHNT and CDR2 is FRNRAP. Researchers used 5'RACE with constant-segment primers to make TCR alpha and TCR beta cDNA libraries that carry sample barcodes and UMIs. A single record per CDR3 protein comes from TCRdb applying MiXCR to the 5' RACE reads. The sample yields about 160,000 distinct CDR3 sequences, about 28% seen once. Sequences were obtained from PBMCs or a T cell subset sorted from them (not recorded which). The chain links TRBV12-5 to TRBJ1-1; TRBD1 matches 8 bases. This sequence originates from an adult woman who had mild COVID-19 (a few samples of this study predate the infection). Cell type and time point are not known. CDR3 nucleotide sequence: TGTGCTAGTGGGTTTACAGGGGGGACTGAAGCTTTCTTT. Translation gives CASGFTGGTEAFF.